This is a list of T cell receptor beta chains from one sample in a study of T cell responses to AZD1222 COVID-19 vaccine. The method was immunoSEQ multiplex PCR; TCRdb's version includes in-frame clones alone and lacks a portion of them. The sample contains roughly 70,000 clones, about four fifths of which appear only once. The sample consisted of peripheral blood, taken 28 days after the second AZD1222 dose. These receptors originate from an adult who received the AZD1222 COVID-19 vaccine. CDR3s include the opening cysteine and the closing phenylalanine or tryptophan. The D gene is left open where the match is weak. Some rows have no size entry. The others give once, few or many, or a class for an expanded clone.

TRBD1 TRBJ1-2 once 18 TRBV2 CASNDGSGGTDRNYGYTF TGTGCCAGCAATGACGGTTCAGGGGGCACGGACCGAAACTATGGCTACACCTTC
NA TRBJ1-1 NA 13 TRBV3-1/TRBV3-2 CASSQLTDTEAFF TGTGCCAGCAGCCAACTCACGGACACTGAAGCTTTCTTT
TRBD1 TRBJ1-5 NA 15 TRBV5-4 CASSLRQGGNQPQHF TGTGCCAGCAGCTTGCGACAGGGGGGCAATCAGCCCCAGCATTTT
NA TRBJ2-2 NA 15 TRBV18 CASSPNGVSSGELFF TGTGCCAGCTCACCCAACGGGGTATCGAGCGGGGAGCTGTTTTTT
TRBD1 TRBJ1-2 NA 15 TRBV5-1 CASSPRTGNNYGYTF TGCGCCAGCAGCCCTCGGACAGGGAATAACTATGGCTACACCTTC
NA TRBJ1-1 NA 12 TRBV19 CASTYRNTEAFF TGTGCCAGTACCTACAGGAACACTGAAGCTTTCTTT
TRBD1 TRBJ2-7 once 15 TRBV7-9 CASSFSGTGRNEQYF TGTGCCAGCAGCTTTTCCGGGACAGGGAGGAACGAGCAGTACTTC
NA TRBJ2-7 NA 14 TRBV6-5 CASSDTRVSYEQYF TGTGCCAGCAGCGATACTAGGGTATCCTACGAGCAGTACTTC
NA TRBJ2-1 once 11 TRBV7-8 CASSLDNEQFF TGTGCCAGCAGCTTAGACAATGAGCAGTTCTTC
NA TRBJ2-3 NA 16 TRBV5-5 CASSLTVAANTDTQYF TGTGCCAGCAGCTTAACGGTAGCGGCGAACACAGATACGCAGTATTTT
TRBD1 TRBJ2-2 once 16 TRBV6-2/TRBV6-3 CASSYIDRGRTGELFF TGTGCCAGCAGTTACATCGACAGGGGAAGGACCGGGGAGCTGTTTTTT
NA TRBJ2-2 NA 17 TRBV3-1/TRBV3-2 CASSQEHRRVSTGELFF TGTGCCAGCAGCCAAGAACACCGCAGGGTGAGCACCGGGGAGCTGTTTTTT
NA TRBJ2-6 NA 14 TRBV10-2 CASAKQAGANVLTF TGCGCCAGCGCCAAACAGGCTGGGGCCAACGTCCTGACTTTC
NA TRBJ2-1 few 12 TRBV28 CASINEVNEQFF TGTGCCAGCATAAACGAGGTCAATGAGCAGTTCTTC
NA TRBJ2-7 NA 14 TRBV6-5 CASSYVGLSYEQYF TGTGCCAGCAGTTATGTAGGCCTCTCCTACGAGCAGTACTTC
TRBD2 TRBJ2-7 once 13 TRBV10-3 CATCGEGVDEQYF TGTGCCACTTGCGGGGAGGGAGTGGACGAGCAGTACTTC
TRBD2 TRBJ2-5 NA 15 TRBV7-2 CASSWLAGGGETQYF TGTGCCAGCAGCTGGCTAGCGGGGGGAGGAGAGACCCAGTACTTC
NA TRBJ2-7 NA 12 TRBV30 CAWSVVRVEQYF TGTGCCTGGAGTGTAGTCAGAGTCGAGCAGTACTTC
NA TRBJ1-5 NA 13 TRBV6-5 CASKSYSNQPQHF TGTGCCAGCAAAAGTTATAGCAATCAGCCCCAGCATTTT
NA TRBJ1-2 few 12 TRBV12-3/TRBV12-4 CASSSLGYGYTF TGTGCCAGCAGTAGCTTGGGCTATGGCTACACCTTC
TRBD1 TRBJ1-6 NA 14 TRBV11-2 CASSFGTGNSPLHF TGTGCCAGCAGCTTCGGGACAGGGAATTCACCCCTCCACTTT
NA TRBJ2-7 NA 16 TRBV3-1/TRBV3-2 CASSQYTIRSSYEQYF TGTGCCAGCAGCCAGTATACCATACGGAGCTCCTACGAGCAGTACTTC
TRBD1 TRBJ2-7 NA 15 TRBV2 CASSEADRGRDEQYF TGTGCCAGCAGTGAAGCAGACAGGGGGCGCGACGAGCAGTACTTC
TRBD2 TRBJ2-1 NA 14 TRBV6-5 CASHPAGGSTEQFF TGTGCCAGCCACCCCGCGGGGGGGAGCACTGAGCAGTTCTTC
NA TRBJ1-5 NA 15 TRBV30 CAWSERTALHQPQHF TGTGCCTGGAGTGAAAGGACGGCCCTCCATCAGCCCCAGCATTTT
TRBD2 TRBJ2-2 NA 18 TRBV5-6 CASTKTLLELADTGELFF TGTGCCAGCACCAAAACGCTGCTCGAACTAGCGGACACCGGGGAGCTGTTTTTT
NA TRBJ1-4 NA 20 TRBV5-4 CASSPTPTIRGAATNEKLFF TGTGCCAGCAGCCCGACCCCAACGATACGAGGGGCAGCAACTAATGAAAAACTGTTTTTT
NA TRBJ1-1 NA 12 TRBV10-3 CAISESITEAFF TGTGCCATCAGTGAGTCGATCACTGAAGCTTTCTTT
NA TRBJ2-3 once 14 TRBV7-8 CASSPLASTDTQYF TGTGCCAGCAGCCCTCTTGCTAGCACAGATACGCAGTATTTT
NA TRBJ1-2 NA 16 TRBV9 CASSLGDTGNLYGYTF TGTGCCAGCAGCCTAGGGGACACTGGGAACCTCTATGGCTACACCTTC
NA TRBJ2-1 few 14 TRBV7-2 CASSLGSEATGQFF TGTGCCAGCAGCTTAGGATCGGAGGCGACTGGGCAGTTCTTC
NA TRBJ1-1 NA 14 TRBV2 CASSEEQGNTEAFF TGTGCCAGCAGTGAAGAACAGGGGAACACTGAAGCTTTCTTT
TRBD2 TRBJ2-1 NA 15 TRBV7-9 CASSKKRGVYNEQFF TGTGCCAGCAGCAAAAAGCGGGGGGTGTACAATGAGCAGTTCTTC
NA TRBJ1-2 NA 14 TRBV6-5 CATIDGIADYGYTF TGTGCCACCATAGACGGGATAGCTGACTATGGCTACACCTTC
NA TRBJ2-5 NA 13 TRBV12-3/TRBV12-4 CASSRVLDVTQYF TGTGCCAGCAGTCGGGTCCTGGACGTGACCCAGTACTTC
TRBD1 TRBJ2-7 NA 18 TRBV3-1/TRBV3-2 CASSQDGHLGQVEYEQYF TGTGCCAGCAGCCAAGATGGGCACTTAGGACAGGTTGAATACGAGCAGTACTTC
NA TRBJ2-2 NA 17 TRBV3-1/TRBV3-2 CASSQRFNPPNTGELFF TGTGCCAGCAGCCAACGATTCAACCCTCCGAACACCGGGGAGCTGTTTTTT
NA TRBJ2-5 NA 13 TRBV12-3/TRBV12-4 CASSLSGEETQYF TGTGCCAGCAGTTTATCAGGGGAAGAGACCCAGTACTTC
TRBD1 TRBJ2-1 once 15 TRBV5-5 CASSLTGGFVSEQFF TGTGCCAGCAGCTTGACAGGGGGCTTTGTCAGTGAGCAGTTCTTC
NA TRBJ1-2 NA 14 TRBV7-2 CASSLGGGNYGYTF TGTGCCAGCAGCTTAGGCGGGGGGAACTATGGCTACACCTTC
NA TRBJ2-5 NA 16 TRBV5-8 CASTTLSLPILETQYF TGTGCCAGCACCACCCTCAGTCTCCCAATATTGGAGACCCAGTACTTC
NA TRBJ2-7 NA 13 TRBV6-5 CASRGQANYEQYF TGTGCCAGCAGGGGACAAGCGAACTACGAGCAGTACTTC
NA TRBJ2-7 NA 14 TRBV15 CATSPHVRDYEQYF TGTGCCACCAGCCCCCACGTCCGGGATTACGAGCAGTACTTC
TRBD1 TRBJ1-2 NA 13 TRBV13 CASSLGGQGYYTF TGTGCCAGCAGCTTAGGGGGACAGGGTTACTACACCTTC
NA TRBJ1-2 few 13 TRBV5-1 CASSWDRRYGYTF TGCGCCAGCAGCTGGGACCGCCGCTATGGCTACACCTTC